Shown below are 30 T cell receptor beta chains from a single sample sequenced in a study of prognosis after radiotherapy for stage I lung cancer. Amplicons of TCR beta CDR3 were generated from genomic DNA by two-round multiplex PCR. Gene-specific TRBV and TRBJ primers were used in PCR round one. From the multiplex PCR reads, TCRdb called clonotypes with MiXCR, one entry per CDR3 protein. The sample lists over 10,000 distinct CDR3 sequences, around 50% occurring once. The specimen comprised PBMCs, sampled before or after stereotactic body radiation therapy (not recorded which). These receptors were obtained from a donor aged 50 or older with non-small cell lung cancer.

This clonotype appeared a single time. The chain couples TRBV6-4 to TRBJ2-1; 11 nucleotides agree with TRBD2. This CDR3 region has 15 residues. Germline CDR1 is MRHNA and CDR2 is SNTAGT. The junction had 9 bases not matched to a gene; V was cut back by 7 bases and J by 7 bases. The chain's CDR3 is CASIETSGSSNEQFF. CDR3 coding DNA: TGTGCCAGCATCGAAACTAGCGGGAGTAGTAATGAGCAGTTCTTC.

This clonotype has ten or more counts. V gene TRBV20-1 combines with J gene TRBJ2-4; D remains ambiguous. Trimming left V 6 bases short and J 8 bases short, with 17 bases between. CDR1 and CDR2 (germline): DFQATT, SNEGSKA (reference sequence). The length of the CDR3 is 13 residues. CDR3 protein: CSASLVGRDIQYF. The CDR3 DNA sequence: TGCAGTGCCAGCCTGGTTGGACGGGACATTCAGTACTTC.

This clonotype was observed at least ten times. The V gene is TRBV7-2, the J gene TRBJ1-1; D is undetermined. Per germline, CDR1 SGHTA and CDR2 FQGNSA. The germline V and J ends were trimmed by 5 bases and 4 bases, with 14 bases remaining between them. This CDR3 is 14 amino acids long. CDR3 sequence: CASSAPGVSTEAFF. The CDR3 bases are TGTGCCAGCAGCGCCCCTGGGGTAAGCACTGAAGCTTTCTTT.

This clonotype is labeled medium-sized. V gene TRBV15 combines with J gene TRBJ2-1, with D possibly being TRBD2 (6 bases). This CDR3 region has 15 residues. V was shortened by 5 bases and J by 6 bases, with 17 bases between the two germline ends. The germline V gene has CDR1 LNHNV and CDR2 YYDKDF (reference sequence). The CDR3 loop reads CATSPQRESVNEQFF. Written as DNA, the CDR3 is TGTGCCACCAGCCCCCAACGGGAGTCAGTCAATGAGCAGTTCTTC. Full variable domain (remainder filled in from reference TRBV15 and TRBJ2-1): DAMVIQNPRYQVTQFGKPVTLSCSQTLNHNVMYWYQQKSSQAPKLLFHYYDKDFNNEADTPDNFQSRRPNTSFCFLDIRSPGLGDTAMYLCATSPQRESVNEQFFGPGTRLTVL.

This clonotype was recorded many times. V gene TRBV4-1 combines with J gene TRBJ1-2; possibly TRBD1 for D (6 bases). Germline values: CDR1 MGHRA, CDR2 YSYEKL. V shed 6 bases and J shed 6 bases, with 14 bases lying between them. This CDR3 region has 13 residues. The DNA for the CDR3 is TGCGCCAGCAGTCCCCGACAGGACGATGGCTACACCTTC. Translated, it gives CASSPRQDDGYTF.

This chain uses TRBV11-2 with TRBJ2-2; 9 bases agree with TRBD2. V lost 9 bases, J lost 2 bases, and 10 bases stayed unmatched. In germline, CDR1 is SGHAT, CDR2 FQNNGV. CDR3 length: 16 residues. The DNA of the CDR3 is TGTGCCAGTAACCCGCGGACTAGCGTAAACACCGGGGAGCTGTTTTTT. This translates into CASNPRTSVNTGELFF.

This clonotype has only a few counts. CDR3 region: CSARGVPGQGESNYGYTF. The CDR3 DNA is TGCAGTGCTAGAGGAGTCCCGGGACAGGGGGAGAGTAACTATGGCTACACCTTC. V usage is TRBV20-1 and J usage is TRBJ1-2, with 11 bases lining up with TRBD1. The CDR3 is 18 amino acids. Germline V lookup: CDR1 DFQATT, CDR2 SNEGSKA (reference sequence). Trimming removed 1 base from V and 1 base from J; junction bases left unmatched: 11.

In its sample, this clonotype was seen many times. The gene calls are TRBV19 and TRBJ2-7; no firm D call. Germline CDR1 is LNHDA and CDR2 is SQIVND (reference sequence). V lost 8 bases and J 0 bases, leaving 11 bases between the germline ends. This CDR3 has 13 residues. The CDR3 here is CASLDKNSYEQYF. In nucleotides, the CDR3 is TGTGCCAGTTTAGACAAGAACTCCTACGAGCAGTACTTC. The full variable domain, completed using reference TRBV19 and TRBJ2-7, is DGGITQSPKYLFRKEGQNVTLSCEQNLNHDAMYWYRQDPGQGLRLIYYSQIVNDFQKGDIAEGYSVSREKKESFPLTVTSAQKNPTAFYLCASLDKNSYEQYFGPGTRLTVT.

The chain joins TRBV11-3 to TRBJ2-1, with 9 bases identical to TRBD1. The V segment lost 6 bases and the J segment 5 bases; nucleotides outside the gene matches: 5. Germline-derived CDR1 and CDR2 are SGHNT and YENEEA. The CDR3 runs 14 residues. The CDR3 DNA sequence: TGTGCCAGCAGTAGGGACAGGGCGAACAATGAGCAGTTCTTC. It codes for CASSRDRANNEQFF. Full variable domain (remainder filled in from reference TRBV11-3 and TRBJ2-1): EAGVVQSPRYKIIEKKQPVAFWCNPISGHNTLYWYLQNLGQGPELLIRYENEEAVDDSQLPKDRFSAERLKGVDSTLKIQPAELGDSAVYLCASSRDRANNEQFFGPGTRLTVL.

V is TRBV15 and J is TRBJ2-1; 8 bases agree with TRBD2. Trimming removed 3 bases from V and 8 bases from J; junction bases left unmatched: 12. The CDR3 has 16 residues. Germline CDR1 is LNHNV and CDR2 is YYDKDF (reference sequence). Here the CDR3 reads CATSRASSGSPYEQFF. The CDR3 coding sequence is TGTGCCACCAGCAGGGCCTCGAGCGGGAGTCCCTATGAGCAGTTCTTC. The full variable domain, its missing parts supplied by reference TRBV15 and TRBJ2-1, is DAMVIQNPRYQVTQFGKPVTLSCSQTLNHNVMYWYQQKSSQAPKLLFHYYDKDFNNEADTPDNFQSRRPNTSFCFLDIRSPGLGDTAMYLCATSRASSGSPYEQFFGPGTRLTVL.

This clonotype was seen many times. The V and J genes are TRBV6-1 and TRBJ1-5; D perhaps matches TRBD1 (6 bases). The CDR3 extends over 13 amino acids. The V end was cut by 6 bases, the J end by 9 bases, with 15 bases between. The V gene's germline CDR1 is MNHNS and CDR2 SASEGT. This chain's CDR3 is CASRPGQNWPQHF. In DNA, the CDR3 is TGTGCCAGCAGACCGGGACAAAATTGGCCCCAGCATTTT.

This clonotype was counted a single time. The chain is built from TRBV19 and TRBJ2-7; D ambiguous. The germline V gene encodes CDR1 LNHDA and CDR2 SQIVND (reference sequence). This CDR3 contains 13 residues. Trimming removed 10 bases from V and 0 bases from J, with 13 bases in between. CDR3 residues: CATQSLSSYEQYF. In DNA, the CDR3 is TGTGCCACCCAAAGTCTCAGCTCCTACGAGCAGTACTTC.

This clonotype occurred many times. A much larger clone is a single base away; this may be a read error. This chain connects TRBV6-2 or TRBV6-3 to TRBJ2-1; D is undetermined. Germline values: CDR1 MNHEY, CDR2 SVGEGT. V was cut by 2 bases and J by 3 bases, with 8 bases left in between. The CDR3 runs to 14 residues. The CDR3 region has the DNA TGTGCCAGCAGTTACCCGACTGTCTACAATGAGCAGTTCTTC. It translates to CASSYPTVYNEQFF.

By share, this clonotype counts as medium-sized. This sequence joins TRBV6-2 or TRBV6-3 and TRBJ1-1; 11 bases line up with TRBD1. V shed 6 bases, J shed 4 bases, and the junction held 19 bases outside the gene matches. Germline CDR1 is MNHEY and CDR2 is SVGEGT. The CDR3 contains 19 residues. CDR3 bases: TGTGCCAGCAGGGAAAGTCGGTGGACAGGGGGCGCGAGGCGCACTGAAGCTTTCTTT. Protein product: CASRESRWTGGARRTEAFF.

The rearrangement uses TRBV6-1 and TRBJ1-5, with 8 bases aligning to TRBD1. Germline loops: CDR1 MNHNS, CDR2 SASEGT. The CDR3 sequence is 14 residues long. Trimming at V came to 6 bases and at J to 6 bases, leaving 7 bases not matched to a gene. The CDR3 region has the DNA TGTGCCAGCAGCCCGGGACAGGCCTCTCAGCCCCAGCATTTT. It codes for CASSPGQASQPQHF.

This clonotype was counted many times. The CDR3 region has the DNA TGTGCCAGCTCCGGGACCCCTGGCACCGGGGAGCTGTTTTTT. It specifies CASSGTPGTGELFF. The chain employs TRBV6-4 and TRBJ2-2, with D possibly called TRBD1 or TRBD2 (5 bases each). The germline CDR1 and CDR2 sequences are MRHNA and SNTAGT. Trimming removed 8 bases at V and 4 bases at J, with 14 bases between. The CDR3 totals 14 residues.

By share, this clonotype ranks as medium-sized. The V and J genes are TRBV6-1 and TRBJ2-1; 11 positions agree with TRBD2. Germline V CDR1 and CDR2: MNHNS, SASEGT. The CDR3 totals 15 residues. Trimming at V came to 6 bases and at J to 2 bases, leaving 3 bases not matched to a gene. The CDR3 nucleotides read TGTGCCAGCAGCCCGACTAGCGGGACCTACAATGAGCAGTTCTTC. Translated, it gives CASSPTSGTYNEQFF.

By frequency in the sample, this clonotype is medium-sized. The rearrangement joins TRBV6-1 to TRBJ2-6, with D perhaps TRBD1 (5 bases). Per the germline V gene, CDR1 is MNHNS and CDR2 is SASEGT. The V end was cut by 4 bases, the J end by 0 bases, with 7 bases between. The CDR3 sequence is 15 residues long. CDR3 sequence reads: CASSGGHSGANVLTF. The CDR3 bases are TGTGCCAGCAGTGGCGGACACTCTGGGGCCAACGTCCTGACTTTC.

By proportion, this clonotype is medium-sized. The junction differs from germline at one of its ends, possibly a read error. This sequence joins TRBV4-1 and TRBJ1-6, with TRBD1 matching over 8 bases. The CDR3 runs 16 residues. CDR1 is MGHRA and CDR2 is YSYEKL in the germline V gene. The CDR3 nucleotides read TGTGCCAGCAGCCAAGAAGCCCAGGGGGCGGGCTCACCCCTCCACTTT. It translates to CASSQEAQGAGSPLHF.

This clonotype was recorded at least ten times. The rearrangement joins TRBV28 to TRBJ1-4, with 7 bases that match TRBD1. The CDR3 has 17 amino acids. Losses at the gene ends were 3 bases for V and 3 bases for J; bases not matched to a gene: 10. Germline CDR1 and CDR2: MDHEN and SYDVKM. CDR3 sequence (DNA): TGTGCCAGCAGTTTTCTAAGGGGGCGAGGTTCTAATGAAAAACTGTTTTTT. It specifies CASSFLRGRGSNEKLFF.

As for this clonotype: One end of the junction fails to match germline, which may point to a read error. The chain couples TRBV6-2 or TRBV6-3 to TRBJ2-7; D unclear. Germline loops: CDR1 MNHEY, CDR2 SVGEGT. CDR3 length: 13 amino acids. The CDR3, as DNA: TGTGCCAGCGGTTACTCCCAGCTCTACGAGAAGTACTTC. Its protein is CASGYSQLYEKYF.

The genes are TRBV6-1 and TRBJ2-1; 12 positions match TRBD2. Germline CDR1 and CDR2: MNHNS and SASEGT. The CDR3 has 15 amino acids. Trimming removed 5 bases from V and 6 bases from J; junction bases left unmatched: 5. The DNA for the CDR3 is TGTGCCAGCAGTCGCACTAGCGGGAGGATCAATGAGCAGTTCTTC. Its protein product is CASSRTSGRINEQFF.

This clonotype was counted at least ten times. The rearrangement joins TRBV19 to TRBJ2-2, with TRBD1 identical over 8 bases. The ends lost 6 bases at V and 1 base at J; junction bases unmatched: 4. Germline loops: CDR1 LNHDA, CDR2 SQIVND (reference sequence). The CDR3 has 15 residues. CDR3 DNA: TGTGCCAGTAGACAGGGGGTAGTGAACACCGGGGAGCTGTTTTTT. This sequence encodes CASRQGVVNTGELFF.

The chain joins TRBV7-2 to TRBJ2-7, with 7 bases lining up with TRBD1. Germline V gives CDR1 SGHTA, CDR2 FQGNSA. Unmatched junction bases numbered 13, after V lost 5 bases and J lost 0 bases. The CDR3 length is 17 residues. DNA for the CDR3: TGTGCCAGCAGCACCCGAGGTGTACAGGGGAGCTCCTACGAGCAGTACTTC. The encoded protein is CASSTRGVQGSSYEQYF.

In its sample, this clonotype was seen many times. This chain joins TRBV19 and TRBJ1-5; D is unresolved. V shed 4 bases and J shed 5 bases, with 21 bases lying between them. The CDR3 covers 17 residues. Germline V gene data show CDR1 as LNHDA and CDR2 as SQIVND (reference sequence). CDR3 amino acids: CASSNNEPGRFYQPQHF. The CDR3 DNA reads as TGTGCCAGTAGTAACAACGAACCCGGTCGATTTTATCAGCCCCAGCATTTT.

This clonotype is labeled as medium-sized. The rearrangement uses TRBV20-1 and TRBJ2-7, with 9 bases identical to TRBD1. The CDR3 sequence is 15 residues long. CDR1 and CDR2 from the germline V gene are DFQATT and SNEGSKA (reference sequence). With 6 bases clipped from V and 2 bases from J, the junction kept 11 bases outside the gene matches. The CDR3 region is CSADPRDRVTYEQYF. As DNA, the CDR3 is TGCAGTGCCGACCCCCGGGACAGGGTTACCTACGAGCAGTACTTC.

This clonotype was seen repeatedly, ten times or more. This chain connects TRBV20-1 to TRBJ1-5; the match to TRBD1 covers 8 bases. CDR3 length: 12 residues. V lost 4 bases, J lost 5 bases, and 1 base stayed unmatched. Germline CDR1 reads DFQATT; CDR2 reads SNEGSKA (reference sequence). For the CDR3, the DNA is TGCAGTGCTAACAGGGGGGATCAGCCCCAGCATTTT. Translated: CSANRGDQPQHF.

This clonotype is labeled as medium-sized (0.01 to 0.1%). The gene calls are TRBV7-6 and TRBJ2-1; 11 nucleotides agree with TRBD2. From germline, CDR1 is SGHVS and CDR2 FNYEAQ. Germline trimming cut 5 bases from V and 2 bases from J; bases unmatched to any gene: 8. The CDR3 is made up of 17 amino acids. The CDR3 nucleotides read TGTGCCAGCAGCGTTACTTTTAGCGGGAGGGCCTACAATGAGCAGTTCTTC. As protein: CASSVTFSGRAYNEQFF. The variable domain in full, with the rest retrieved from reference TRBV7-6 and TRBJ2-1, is GAGVSQSPRYKVTKRGQDVALRCDPISGHVSLYWYRQALGQGPEFLTYFNYEAQQDKSGLPNDRFSAERPEGSISTLTIQRTEQRDSAMYRCASSVTFSGRAYNEQFFGPGTRLTVL.

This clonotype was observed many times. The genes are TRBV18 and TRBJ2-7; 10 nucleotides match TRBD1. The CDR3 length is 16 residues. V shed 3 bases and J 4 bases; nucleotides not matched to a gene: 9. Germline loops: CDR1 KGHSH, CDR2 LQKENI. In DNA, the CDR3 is TGTGCCAGCTCACCTCCCGGGACAGGGGTCCTGTACGAGCAGTACTTC. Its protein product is CASSPPGTGVLYEQYF.

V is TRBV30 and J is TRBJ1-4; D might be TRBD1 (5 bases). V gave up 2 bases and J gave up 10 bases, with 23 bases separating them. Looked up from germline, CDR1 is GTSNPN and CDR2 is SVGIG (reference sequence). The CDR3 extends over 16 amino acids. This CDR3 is CAWSCGTRTPWGKLFF. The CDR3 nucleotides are TGTGCCTGGAGTTGCGGGACCCGGACACCTTGGGGAAAACTGTTTTTT.